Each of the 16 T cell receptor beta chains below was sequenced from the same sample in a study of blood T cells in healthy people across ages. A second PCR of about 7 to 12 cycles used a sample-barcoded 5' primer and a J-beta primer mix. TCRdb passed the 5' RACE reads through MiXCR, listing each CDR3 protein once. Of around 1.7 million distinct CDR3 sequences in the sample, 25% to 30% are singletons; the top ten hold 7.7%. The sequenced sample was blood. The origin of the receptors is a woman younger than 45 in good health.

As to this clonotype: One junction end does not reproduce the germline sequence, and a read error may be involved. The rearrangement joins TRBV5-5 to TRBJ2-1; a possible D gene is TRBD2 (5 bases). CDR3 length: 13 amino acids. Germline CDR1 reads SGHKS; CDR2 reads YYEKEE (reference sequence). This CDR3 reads CSSSLSGVNEQFF. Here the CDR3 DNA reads TGTTCCAGCAGCTTGTCCGGGGTAAATGAGCAGTTCTTC. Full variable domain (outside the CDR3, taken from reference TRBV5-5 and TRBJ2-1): DAGVTQSPTHLIKTRGQQVTLRCSPISGHKSVSWYQQVLGQGPQFIFQYYEKEERGRGNFPDRFSARQFPNYSSELNVNALLLGDSALYLCSSSLSGVNEQFFGPGTRLTVL.

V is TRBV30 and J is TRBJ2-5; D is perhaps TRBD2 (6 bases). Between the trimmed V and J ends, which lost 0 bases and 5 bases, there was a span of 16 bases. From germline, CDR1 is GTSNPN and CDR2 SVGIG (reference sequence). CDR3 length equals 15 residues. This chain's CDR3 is CAWSVGRDSVETQYF. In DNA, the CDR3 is TGTGCCTGGAGTGTAGGTCGGGACTCCGTGGAGACCCAGTACTTC.

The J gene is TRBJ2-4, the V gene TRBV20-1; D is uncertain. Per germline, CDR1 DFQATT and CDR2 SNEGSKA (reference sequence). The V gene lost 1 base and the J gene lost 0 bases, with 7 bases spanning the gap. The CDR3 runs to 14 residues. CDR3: CSARGQSAKNIQYF. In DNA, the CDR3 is TGCAGTGCTAGAGGGCAGTCAGCCAAAAACATTCAGTACTTC.

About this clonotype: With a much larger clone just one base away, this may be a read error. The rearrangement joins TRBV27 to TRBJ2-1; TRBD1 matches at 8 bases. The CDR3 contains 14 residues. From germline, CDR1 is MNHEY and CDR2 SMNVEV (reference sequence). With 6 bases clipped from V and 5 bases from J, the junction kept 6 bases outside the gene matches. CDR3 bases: TGTGCCAGCAGGGACAGGGTAGGGGACAATGAGCAGTTCTTC. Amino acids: CASRDRVGDNEQFF.

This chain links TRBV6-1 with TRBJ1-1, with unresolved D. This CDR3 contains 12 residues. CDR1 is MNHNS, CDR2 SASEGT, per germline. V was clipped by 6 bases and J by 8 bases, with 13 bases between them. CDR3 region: CASSDWVVEAFF. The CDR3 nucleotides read TGTGCCAGCAGCGACTGGGTCGTGGAAGCTTTCTTT.

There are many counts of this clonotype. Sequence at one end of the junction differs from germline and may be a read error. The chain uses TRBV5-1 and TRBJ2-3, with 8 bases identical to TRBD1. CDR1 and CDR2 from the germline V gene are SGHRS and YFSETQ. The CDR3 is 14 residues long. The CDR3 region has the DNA TGTGCCAGCAGCAGGACAGGGAGCACAGATACGCAGTATTTT. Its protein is CASSRTGSTDTQYF.

CDR3 region: CASRVGITDTQYF. CDR3 DNA: TGTGCCAGTAGAGTGGGAATCACAGATACGCAGTATTTT. This chain uses TRBV7-9 with TRBJ2-3; D not resolved. The CDR3 totals 13 residues. Germline V CDR1 and CDR2: SEHNR, FQNEAQ (reference sequence). Trimming stripped 9 bases from V and 2 bases from J, with 12 bases between. The full variable domain, rest sourced from reference TRBV7-9 and TRBJ2-3, is DTGVSQNPRHKITKRGQNVTFRCDPISEHNRLYWYRQTLGQGPEFLTYFQNEAQLEKSRLLSDRFSAERPKGSFSTLEIQRTEQGDSAMYLCASRVGITDTQYFGPGTRLTVL.

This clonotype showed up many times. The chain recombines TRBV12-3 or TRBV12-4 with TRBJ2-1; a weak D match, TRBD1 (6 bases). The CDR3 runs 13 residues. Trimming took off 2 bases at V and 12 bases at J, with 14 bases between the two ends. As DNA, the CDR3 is TGTGCCAGCAGTTTATCGGGTCAGGGGCGGCAGTTCTTC. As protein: CASSLSGQGRQFF.

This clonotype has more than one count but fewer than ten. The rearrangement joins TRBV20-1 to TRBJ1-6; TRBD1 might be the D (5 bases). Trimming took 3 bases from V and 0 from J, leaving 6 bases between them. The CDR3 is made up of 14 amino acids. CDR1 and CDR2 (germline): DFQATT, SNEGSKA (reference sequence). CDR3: CSASDSSYNSPLHF. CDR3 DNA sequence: TGCAGTGCTAGTGACAGCTCCTATAATTCACCCCTCCACTTT.

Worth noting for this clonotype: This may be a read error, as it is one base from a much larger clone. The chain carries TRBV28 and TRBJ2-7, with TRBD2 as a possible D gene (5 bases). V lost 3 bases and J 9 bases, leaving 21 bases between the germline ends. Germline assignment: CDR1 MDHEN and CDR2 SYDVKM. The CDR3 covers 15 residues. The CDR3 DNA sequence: TGTGCCAGCAGTTTGGGTACACTTTCCCCCAGCGGGCAGTACTTC. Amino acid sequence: CASSLGTLSPSGQYF.

The chain's CDR3 is CASSPERFSDTEAFF. CDR3 nucleotide sequence: TGTGCCAGCAGCCCGGAACGATTTTCTGATACTGAAGCTTTCTTT. J is TRBJ1-1 and V is TRBV5-4; D not resolved. V shed 4 bases and J shed 5 bases, with 18 bases lying between them. The CDR3 extends over 15 amino acids. Germline assignment: CDR1 SGHNT and CDR2 YYREEE (reference sequence).

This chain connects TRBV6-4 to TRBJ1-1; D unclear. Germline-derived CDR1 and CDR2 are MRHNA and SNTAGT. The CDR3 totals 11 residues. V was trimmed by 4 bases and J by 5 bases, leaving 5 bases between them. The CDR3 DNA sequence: TGTGCCAGCAGTGTTAGAACTGAAGCTTTCTTT. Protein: CASSVRTEAFF.

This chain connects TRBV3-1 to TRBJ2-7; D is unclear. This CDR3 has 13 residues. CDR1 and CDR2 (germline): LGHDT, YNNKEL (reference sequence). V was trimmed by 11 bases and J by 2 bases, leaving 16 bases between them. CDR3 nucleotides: TGTGCCGTAAAGGACGAGAATACCTACGAGCAGTACTTC. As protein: CAVKDENTYEQYF.

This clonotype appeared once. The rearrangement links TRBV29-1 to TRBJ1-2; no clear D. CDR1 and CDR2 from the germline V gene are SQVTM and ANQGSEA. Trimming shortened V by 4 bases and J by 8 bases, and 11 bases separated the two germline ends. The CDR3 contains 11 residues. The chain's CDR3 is CSVVAGSGYTF. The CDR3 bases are TGCAGCGTTGTGGCGGGGAGCGGCTACACCTTC. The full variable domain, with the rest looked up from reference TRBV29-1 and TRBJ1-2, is SAVISQKPSRDICQRGTSLTIQCQVDSQVTMMFWYRQQPGQSLTLIATANQGSEATYESGFVIDKFPISRPNLTFSTLTVSNMSPEDSSIYLCSVVAGSGYTFGSGTRLTVV.

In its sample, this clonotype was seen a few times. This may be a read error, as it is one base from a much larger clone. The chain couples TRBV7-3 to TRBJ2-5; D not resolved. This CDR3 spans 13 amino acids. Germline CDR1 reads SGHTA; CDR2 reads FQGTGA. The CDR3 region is CAGSPTPWETQYF. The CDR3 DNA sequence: TGTGCCGGCAGCCCGACGCCCTGGGAGACCCAGTACTTC.

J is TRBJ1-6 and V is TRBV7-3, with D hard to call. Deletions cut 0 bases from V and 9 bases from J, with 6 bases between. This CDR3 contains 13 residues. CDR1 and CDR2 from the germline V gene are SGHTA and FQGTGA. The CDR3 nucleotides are TGTGCCAGCAGCTTAACCCCAGTTTCACCCCTCCACTTT. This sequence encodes CASSLTPVSPLHF. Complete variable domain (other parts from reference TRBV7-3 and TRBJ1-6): GAGVSQTPSNKVTEKGKYVELRCDPISGHTALYWYRQSLGQGPEFLIYFQGTGAADDSGLPNDRFFAVRPEGSVSTLKIQRTERGDSAVYLCASSLTPVSPLHFGNGTRLTVT.